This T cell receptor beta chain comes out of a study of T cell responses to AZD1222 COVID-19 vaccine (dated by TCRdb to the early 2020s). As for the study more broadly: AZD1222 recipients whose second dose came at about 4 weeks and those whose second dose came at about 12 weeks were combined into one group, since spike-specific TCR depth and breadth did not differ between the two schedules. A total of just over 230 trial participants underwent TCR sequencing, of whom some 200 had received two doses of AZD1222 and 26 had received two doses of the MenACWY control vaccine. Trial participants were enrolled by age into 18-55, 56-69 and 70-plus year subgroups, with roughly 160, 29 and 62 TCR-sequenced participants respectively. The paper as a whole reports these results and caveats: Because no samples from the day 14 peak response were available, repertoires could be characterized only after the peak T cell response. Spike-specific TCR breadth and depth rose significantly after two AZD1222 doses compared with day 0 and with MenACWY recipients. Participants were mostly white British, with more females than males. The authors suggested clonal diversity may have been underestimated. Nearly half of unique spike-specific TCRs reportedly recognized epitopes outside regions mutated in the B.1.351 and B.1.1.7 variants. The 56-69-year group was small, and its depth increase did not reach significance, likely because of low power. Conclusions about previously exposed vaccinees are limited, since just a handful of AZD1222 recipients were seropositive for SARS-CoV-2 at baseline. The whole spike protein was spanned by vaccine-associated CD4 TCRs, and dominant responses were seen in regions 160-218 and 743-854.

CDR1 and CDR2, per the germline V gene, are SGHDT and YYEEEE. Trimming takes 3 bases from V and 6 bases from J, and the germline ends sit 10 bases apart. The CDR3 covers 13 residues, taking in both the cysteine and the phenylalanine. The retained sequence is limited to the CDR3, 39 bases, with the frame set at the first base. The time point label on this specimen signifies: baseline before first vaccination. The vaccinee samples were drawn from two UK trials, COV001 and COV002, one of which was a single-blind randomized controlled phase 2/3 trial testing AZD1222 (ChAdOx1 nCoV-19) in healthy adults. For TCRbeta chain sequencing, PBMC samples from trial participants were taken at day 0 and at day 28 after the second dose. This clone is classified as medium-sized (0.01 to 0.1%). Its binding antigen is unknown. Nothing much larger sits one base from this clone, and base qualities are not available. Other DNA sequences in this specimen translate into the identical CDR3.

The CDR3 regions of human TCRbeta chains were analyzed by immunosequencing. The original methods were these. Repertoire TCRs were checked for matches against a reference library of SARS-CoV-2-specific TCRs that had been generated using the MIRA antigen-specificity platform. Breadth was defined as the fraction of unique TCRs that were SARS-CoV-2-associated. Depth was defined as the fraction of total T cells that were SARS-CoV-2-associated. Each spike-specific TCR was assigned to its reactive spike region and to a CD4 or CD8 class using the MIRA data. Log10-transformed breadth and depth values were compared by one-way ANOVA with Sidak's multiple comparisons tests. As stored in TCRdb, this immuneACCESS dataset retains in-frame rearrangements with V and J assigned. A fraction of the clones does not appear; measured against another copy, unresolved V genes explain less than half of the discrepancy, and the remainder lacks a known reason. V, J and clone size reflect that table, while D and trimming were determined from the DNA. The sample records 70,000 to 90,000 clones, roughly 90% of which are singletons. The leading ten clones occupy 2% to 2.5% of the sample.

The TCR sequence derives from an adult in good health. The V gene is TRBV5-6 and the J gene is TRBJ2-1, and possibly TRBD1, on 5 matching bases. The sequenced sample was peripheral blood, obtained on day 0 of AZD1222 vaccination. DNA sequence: TGTGCCAGCAGCTGGGGCACAGTCAATGAGCAGTTCTTC. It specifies CASSWGTVNEQFF.